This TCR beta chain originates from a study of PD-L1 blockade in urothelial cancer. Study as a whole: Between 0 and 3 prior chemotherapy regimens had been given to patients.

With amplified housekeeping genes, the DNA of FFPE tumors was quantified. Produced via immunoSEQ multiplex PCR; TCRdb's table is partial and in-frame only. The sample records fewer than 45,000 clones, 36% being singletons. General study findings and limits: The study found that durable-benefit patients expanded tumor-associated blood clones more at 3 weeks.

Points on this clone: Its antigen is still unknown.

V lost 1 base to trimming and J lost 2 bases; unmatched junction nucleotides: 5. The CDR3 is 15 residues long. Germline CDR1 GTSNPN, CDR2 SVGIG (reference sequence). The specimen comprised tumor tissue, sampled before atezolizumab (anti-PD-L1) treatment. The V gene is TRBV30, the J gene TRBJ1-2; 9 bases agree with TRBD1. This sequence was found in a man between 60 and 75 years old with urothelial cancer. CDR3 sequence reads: CAWSAWTGVNYGYTF. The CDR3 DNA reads TGTGCCTGGAGTGCCTGGACAGGGGTGAACTATGGCTACACCTTC. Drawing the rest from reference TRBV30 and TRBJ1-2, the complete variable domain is SQTIHQWPATLVQPVGSPLSLECTVEGTSNPNLYWYRQAAGRGLQLLFYSVGIGQISSEVPQNLSASRPQDRQFILSSKKLLLSDSGFYLCAWSAWTGVNYGYTFGSGTRLTVV.